Below, 17 T cell receptor beta chains from the same sample are listed, as sequenced in a study of blood T cell repertoires in COVID-19. The assay was immunoSEQ multiplex PCR, and TCRdb's table has in-frame clones only and misses some. The table includes some 170,000 clones, around 73% detected once. The sequencing sample was made of PBMCs or T cells enriched from blood (not recorded which). Source of these receptors: a woman aged 45-65 years who had recovered from COVID-19.

This chain uses TRBV3-1 (or the pseudogene TRBV3-2) with TRBJ2-1, with 8 nucleotides matching TRBD2. The V segment lost 1 base and the J segment 5 bases; nucleotides outside the gene matches: 4. This CDR3 spans 15 amino acids. Germline V gives CDR1 LGHDT, CDR2 YNNKEL (reference sequence). The CDR3, as DNA: TGTGCCAGCAGCCAAGTAGCGGGATCGGACAATGAGCAGTTCTTC. This translates into CASSQVAGSDNEQFF.

V usage is TRBV7-9 and J usage is TRBJ2-3; the D is unclear. The V end was cut by 11 bases, the J end by 3 bases, with 15 bases between. Germline V CDR1 and CDR2: SEHNR, FQNEAQ (reference sequence). CDR3 length: 13 amino acids. CDR3 sequence (DNA): TGTGCCGCCAGCGTTACTGGGACAGATACGCAGTATTTT. Protein product: CAASVTGTDTQYF.

V usage is TRBV30 and J usage is TRBJ2-1, with a tentative D call TRBD2 (5 bases). V was shortened by 4 bases and J by 9 bases, with 16 bases between the two germline ends. Germline V CDR1 and CDR2: GTSNPN, SVGIG (reference sequence). The CDR3 sequence is 13 residues long. The CDR3 loop is CAWMLTRYSEQFF. The CDR3 DNA sequence: TGTGCCTGGATGCTAACTAGGTATTCTGAGCAGTTCTTC.

The chain carries TRBV28 and TRBJ1-3; 8 nucleotides match TRBD1. The CDR3 covers 16 residues. Germline lookup yields CDR1 MDHEN and CDR2 SYDVKM. J was trimmed by 0 bases and V by 6 bases; bases with no gene match: 7. The CDR3 DNA reads as TGTGCCAGCAGGTTGACAGGGGATTACTCTGGAAACACCATATATTTT. This translates into CASRLTGDYSGNTIYF.

This clone turned up a few times. CDR3 sequence: CASSLGTGPNEKLFF. In DNA, the CDR3 is TGCGCCAGCAGCTTGGGGACAGGGCCTAATGAAAAACTGTTTTTT. J is TRBJ1-4 and V is TRBV5-1, with TRBD1 matching 8 bases. J gave up 3 bases and V 0 bases, and 1 base lay outside the gene matches. In germline, CDR1 is SGHRS, CDR2 YFSETQ. The CDR3 has 15 amino acids.

This clone has more than one count but fewer than ten. The chain couples TRBV30 to TRBJ1-2, with 8 bases aligning to TRBD1. With V trimmed by 2 bases and J by 5 bases, 13 bases remained unmatched. The CDR3 spans 16 residues. Germline V lookup: CDR1 GTSNPN, CDR2 SVGIG (reference sequence). The CDR3 DNA reads TGTGCCTGGAGTAAGGGAAGCCGGGACAGGTTGTATGGCTACACCTTC. This codes for CAWSKGSRDRLYGYTF.

This chain connects TRBV27 to TRBJ2-3; D is perhaps TRBD1 (6 bases). CDR1 and CDR2 from the germline V gene are MNHEY and SMNVEV (reference sequence). Trimming removed 4 bases at V and 5 bases at J, with 13 bases between. This CDR3 is 14 amino acids long. CDR3 loop: CASSSTGFLDTQYF. The CDR3 nucleotides are TGTGCCAGCAGTTCCACAGGGTTTCTAGATACGCAGTATTTT.

This chain uses TRBV28 with TRBJ1-5; tentative D call: TRBD1 (6 bases). The CDR3 sequence is 14 residues long. Trimming left V 4 bases short and J 6 bases short, with 13 bases between. The germline V gene encodes CDR1 MDHEN and CDR2 SYDVKM. The CDR3 bases are TGTGCCAGCAGTTCGGGGGGGGCGGTTCAGCCCCAGCATTTT. Protein product: CASSSGGAVQPQHF.

This chain connects TRBV5-6 to TRBJ2-5, with 10 bases matching TRBD2. The J segment lost 7 bases and the V segment lost 0 bases, leaving 9 bases of the junction unmatched. CDR1 SGHDT and CDR2 YYEEEE come from the germline V gene. The CDR3 loop spans 16 amino acids. The DNA for the CDR3 is TGTGCCAGCAGCTTGGTCAGCGGGAGGGCCGGGGGGACCCAGTACTTC. Its protein product is CASSLVSGRAGGTQYF.

The chain has TRBV5-8 and TRBJ1-5; D is undetermined. Germline V lookup: CDR1 SGHTS, CDR2 YDEGEE. V was pared by 2 bases and J by 9 bases, with 27 bases between. This CDR3 comprises 18 residues. CDR3 loop: CASSFDNSNWAPLRPQHF. The CDR3 DNA is TGTGCCAGCAGCTTTGACAACAGCAATTGGGCCCCCCTTCGGCCCCAGCATTTT.

The chain recombines TRBV28 with TRBJ2-1; 7 bases are shared with TRBD2. In germline, CDR1 is MDHEN, CDR2 SYDVKM. This CDR3 has 16 amino acids. J gave up 8 bases and V 6 bases, and 16 bases lay outside the gene matches. CDR3: CASSDRTRGLYDEQFF. CDR3 bases: TGTGCCAGCAGCGATCGGACTAGAGGATTGTACGATGAGCAGTTCTTC.

This clone came up many times. J is TRBJ1-1 and V is TRBV18, with TRBD1 matching 9 bases. After removal of 5 bases from V and 7 bases from J, the junction contained 8 bases not matched to a gene. The CDR3 is made up of 14 amino acids. The V gene's germline CDR1 is KGHSH and CDR2 LQKENI. The CDR3 is CASSTDRGVVEAFF. DNA of the CDR3: TGTGCCAGCTCAACGGACAGGGGTGTCGTTGAAGCTTTCTTT.

CDR3: CASSTTGVLFNEQFF. For the CDR3, the DNA is TGTGCCAGCAGTACCACAGGGGTTCTATTCAATGAGCAGTTCTTC. The rearrangement uses TRBV28 and TRBJ2-1, with 7 bases fitting TRBD1. Germline assignment: CDR1 MDHEN and CDR2 SYDVKM. This CDR3 has 15 residues. V was pared by 5 bases and J by 6 bases, with 10 bases of the junction left unmatched.

V and J are TRBV5-4 and TRBJ2-3; 10 bases agree with TRBD2. CDR3 length: 18 residues. With 3 bases clipped from V and 3 bases from J, the junction kept 13 bases outside the gene matches. Germline lookup yields CDR1 SGHNT and CDR2 YYREEE (reference sequence). This CDR3 reads CASSSPHGLADATDTQYF. The CDR3 bases are TGTGCCAGCAGCTCACCTCATGGACTAGCGGACGCTACAGATACGCAGTATTTT.

This clone was recorded at least ten times. The V gene is TRBV5-6, the J gene TRBJ1-4; 9 bases agree with TRBD1. V dropped 6 bases and J dropped 4; count of bases not matched to a gene: 10. The CDR3 covers 16 residues. Germline CDR1 is SGHDT and CDR2 is YYEEEE. CDR3 bases: TGTGCCAGCACCCGAGGTACAGGGGGCCGTAATGAAAAACTGTTTTTT. Its protein is CASTRGTGGRNEKLFF.

This clone has a count of ten or more. V gene TRBV6-5 combines with J gene TRBJ2-5, with D perhaps matching TRBD2 (7 bases). Between the trimmed V and J ends, which lost 0 bases and 7 bases, there was a span of 15 bases. The CDR3 sequence is 15 residues long. Germline CDR1 and CDR2: MNHEY and SVGAGI. CDR3 region: CASSYSGGRLRTQYF. DNA for the CDR3: TGTGCCAGCAGTTACTCGGGGGGGCGGCTGCGGACCCAGTACTTC.

The chain uses TRBV7-2 and TRBJ2-7, with 8 bases aligning to TRBD2. The germline CDR1 and CDR2 sequences are SGHTA and FQGNSA. This CDR3 spans 16 amino acids. V lost 5 bases to trimming and J lost 1 base; unmatched junction nucleotides: 10. The CDR3 loop reads CASSPIGRGASYEQYF. As DNA, the CDR3 is TGTGCCAGCAGCCCGATCGGGAGGGGCGCTTCCTACGAGCAGTACTTC.